Shown below are 27 T cell receptor beta chains from a single sample sequenced in a study of T cells after yellow fever vaccination. TCRdb re-analysed the 5' RACE reads in MiXCR, keeping a single row per CDR3 protein. Of 550,000 to 750,000 distinct CDR3 sequences listed, around an eighth are singletons. The input for sequencing was PBMCs, taken on the day of the yellow fever booster vaccination. These receptors all stem from a man aged 25-40 years who received the YFV17D yellow fever vaccine.

Here the CDR3 DNA reads TGTGCCAGCAGCTTTCTTTACACTATACCCCAAGAGACCCAGTACTTC. This gives the protein CASSFLYTIPQETQYF. The chain employs TRBV11-2 and TRBJ2-5; no reliable D call. CDR3 length: 16 residues. V was cut by 3 bases and J by 1 base, with 15 bases left in between. The V gene's germline CDR1 is SGHAT and CDR2 FQNNGV.

This clonotype turned up a few times. V gene TRBV7-3 combines with J gene TRBJ2-1; TRBD2 aligns across 12 bases. Trimming removed 5 bases from V and 0 bases from J; junction bases left unmatched: 11. The germline gives CDR1 SGHTA, CDR2 FQGTGA. The CDR3 contains 19 residues. This chain's CDR3 is CASSPLAGGRLVSYNEQFF. The CDR3, as DNA: TGTGCCAGCAGCCCGCTAGCGGGAGGGAGATTAGTCTCCTACAATGAGCAGTTCTTC.

The chain combines TRBV12-3 or TRBV12-4 with TRBJ2-3; unclear D gene. V dropped 2 bases and J dropped 4 bases, with 7 bases sitting between them. CDR3 length: 13 residues. CDR3 DNA: TGTGCCAGCAGTTTAATCCCGGCAGATACGCAGTATTTT. Its protein is CASSLIPADTQYF.

The chain recombines TRBV12-3 or TRBV12-4 with TRBJ2-3; D is unresolved. The CDR3 loop spans 13 amino acids. V lost 6 bases and J lost 7, with 14 bases in between. Here the CDR3 DNA reads TGTGCCAGCAGCCCATCGCAGAAATATACGCAGTATTTT. Translated: CASSPSQKYTQYF.

This clonotype was recorded many times. This sequence joins TRBV5-1 and TRBJ2-7; 11 positions match TRBD2. CDR1 is SGHRS, CDR2 YFSETQ, per germline. The CDR3 extends over 15 amino acids. Trimming removed 3 bases from V and 3 bases from J; junction bases left unmatched: 5. The CDR3 here is CASSSGTSGNYEQYF. CDR3 DNA sequence: TGCGCCAGCAGCTCCGGGACTAGCGGAAACTACGAGCAGTACTTC.

In this sample, this clonotype turned up many times. The CDR3 sequence is CASSSSDTFSPYEQYF. CDR3 DNA: TGTGCCAGCAGCTCTTCGGACACTTTTAGCCCCTACGAGCAGTACTTC. The chain carries TRBV7-2 and TRBJ2-7, with D maybe TRBD1 (5 bases). This CDR3 contains 16 residues. V gave up 4 bases and J gave up 2 bases, with 18 bases separating them. From germline, CDR1 is SGHTA and CDR2 FQGNSA.

This clonotype showed up many times. The genes are TRBV7-2 and TRBJ2-1; 13 bases line up with TRBD2. Per the germline V gene, CDR1 is SGHTA and CDR2 is FQGNSA. The CDR3 extends over 15 amino acids. V dropped 7 bases and J dropped 6; count of bases not matched to a gene: 6. The CDR3 loop reads CASTRGLAGVNEQFF. In nucleotides, the CDR3 is TGTGCCAGCACCCGAGGACTAGCGGGAGTCAATGAGCAGTTCTTC.

This chain links TRBV7-2 with TRBJ2-1; 16 positions match TRBD2. The ends lost 1 base at V and 10 bases at J; junction bases unmatched: 7. There are 17 residues in the CDR3. Germline lookup yields CDR1 SGHTA and CDR2 FQGNSA. The CDR3 protein is CASSLGGTSGRAGEQFF. The CDR3 bases are TGTGCCAGCAGCTTAGGCGGGACTAGCGGGAGGGCCGGCGAGCAGTTCTTC. The complete variable domain, with remaining parts taken from reference TRBV7-2 and TRBJ2-1, reads GAGVSQSPSNKVTEKGKDVELRCDPISGHTALYWYRQSLGQGLEFLIYFQGNSAPDKSGLPSDRFSAERTGGSVSTLTIQRTQQEDSAVYLCASSLGGTSGRAGEQFFGPGTRLTVL.

This clonotype was recorded a few times. The chain is built from TRBV7-2 and TRBJ1-2; D not certain. V lost 0 bases, J lost 7 bases, and 6 bases lay in between. The CDR3 length is 12 residues. Germline V lookup: CDR1 SGHTA, CDR2 FQGNSA. CDR3 in amino acids: CASSLASGGYTF. The CDR3 DNA follows: TGTGCCAGCAGCTTAGCTTCGGGTGGCTACACCTTC.

In its sample, this clonotype was seen a few times. CDR3 amino acids: CASSLGGTPRQFF. The CDR3 DNA reads as TGTGCCAGCAGTTTAGGAGGGACACCTCGGCAGTTCTTC. The chain joins TRBV12-3 or TRBV12-4 to TRBJ2-1; a possible D gene is TRBD1 (6 bases). V was clipped by 1 base and J by 12 bases, with 13 bases between them. The CDR3 loop spans 13 amino acids.

This CDR3 reads CSVLTASGRSGEQFF. CDR3 coding DNA: TGCAGCGTCTTGACGGCTAGCGGGAGGAGTGGTGAGCAGTTCTTC. The rearrangement joins TRBV29-1 to TRBJ2-1; 11 bases line up with TRBD2. CDR3 size: 15 residues. V trimming: 6 bases; J trimming: 9 bases; junction bases outside the gene matches: 13. CDR1 and CDR2 (germline): SQVTM, ANQGSEA.

This clonotype has only a few counts. The CDR3 coding sequence is TGTGCCGGGGGGATGCTAGCTGGCAATGAGCAGTTCTTC. This sequence encodes CAGGMLAGNEQFF. The chain recombines TRBV2 with TRBJ2-1, with D possibly TRBD2 on 6 matching bases. The V end lost 11 bases, the J end lost 6 bases, and 17 bases lay between the germline ends. The germline V gene has CDR1 SNHLY and CDR2 FYNNEI. The CDR3 spans 13 residues.

This clonotype has a count of ten or more. The gene calls are TRBV30 and TRBJ1-2; maybe TRBD1 (5 bases). The germline V gene encodes CDR1 GTSNPN and CDR2 SVGIG (reference sequence). V lost 0 bases, J lost 3 bases, and 11 bases lay in between. The CDR3 is 14 residues long. The CDR3 region is CAWSVLQGDYGYTF. In DNA form, the CDR3 reads TGTGCCTGGAGTGTACTGCAGGGTGACTATGGCTACACCTTC.

V usage is TRBV25-1 and J usage is TRBJ2-2, with 7 bases identical to TRBD2. Trimming removed 2 bases from V and 1 base from J; junction bases left unmatched: 1. The germline V gene has CDR1 MGHDK and CDR2 SYGVNS. The CDR3 consists of 15 residues. CDR3 sequence: CASSEGGRNTGELFF. In DNA, the CDR3 is TGTGCCAGCAGTGAAGGCGGGAGGAACACCGGGGAGCTGTTTTTT.

A note on this clonotype: A read error may produce the germline difference seen at one junction end. This chain connects TRBV7-4 to TRBJ2-1; D unclear. The CDR3 contains 18 residues. Germline V gene sequence: CDR1 SGHVT, CDR2 SQSDAQ. The CDR3, as DNA: TGTACCAGCAGTTTTCACATAAGATGGGGTAGGTCCTACAATGAGCAGTTCTTC. It yields the protein CTSSFHIRWGRSYNEQFF.

This clonotype was recorded at least ten times. The chain has TRBV7-9 and TRBJ1-4; a weak D match, TRBD1 (5 bases). V lost 7 bases and J lost 10, with 16 bases in between. CDR3 length: 13 residues. Germline V gene sequence: CDR1 SEHNR, CDR2 FQNEAQ (reference sequence). CDR3 amino acids: CASIDPSGGKLFF. For the CDR3, the DNA is TGTGCCAGCATCGACCCCTCCGGGGGAAAACTGTTTTTT.

This clonotype was recorded a few times. The V call is TRBV5-1, the J call TRBJ2-5; D might be TRBD1 or TRBD2, each matching 5 bases. Per germline, CDR1 SGHRS and CDR2 YFSETQ. This CDR3 is built from 14 residues. The germline V and J ends were trimmed by 3 bases and 7 bases, with 16 bases remaining between them. In DNA form, the CDR3 reads TGCGCCAGCAGCTGGGACGGACGGGAAGGGACCCAGTACTTC. As protein: CASSWDGREGTQYF.

The genes are TRBV18 and TRBJ2-6, with D unresolved. The germline CDR1 and CDR2 sequences are KGHSH and LQKENI. This CDR3 is 14 amino acids long. V dropped 5 bases and J dropped 0 bases, with 5 bases sitting between them. The CDR3 DNA follows: TGTGCCAGCTCAATGGACTCTGGGGCCAACGTCCTGACTTTC. It is translated as CASSMDSGANVLTF.

This clonotype was observed a handful of times. This rearrangement joins TRBV28 to TRBJ1-2; maybe TRBD1 (6 bases). The germline gives CDR1 MDHEN, CDR2 SYDVKM. The V end was cut by 5 bases, the J end by 4 bases, with 8 bases between. The CDR3 is made up of 12 amino acids. The CDR3 is CASSKDSYGYTF. In DNA form, the CDR3 reads TGTGCCAGCAGTAAGGACAGCTATGGCTACACCTTC.

The V and J genes are TRBV29-1 and TRBJ1-3, with D unresolved. Germline V gene sequence: CDR1 SQVTM, CDR2 ANQGSEA. With 7 bases removed from V and 0 bases from J, the gap between germline ends came to 7 bases. The CDR3 is made up of 12 amino acids. This CDR3 reads CSAGSSGNTIYF. CDR3 sequence (DNA): TGCAGCGCCGGAAGCTCTGGAAACACCATATATTTT.

This chain uses TRBV20-1 with TRBJ2-2; 11 positions match TRBD2. The V gene end was trimmed by 6 bases and the J gene end by 1 base; junction bases not matched to a gene: 4. Germline V gene data show CDR1 as DFQATT and CDR2 as SNEGSKA (reference sequence). The CDR3 covers 15 residues. The CDR3 is CSATLAGGNTGELFF. Written as DNA, the CDR3 is TGCAGTGCCACTCTAGCGGGAGGGAACACCGGGGAGCTGTTTTTT.

J is TRBJ1-2 and V is TRBV20-1; D not resolved. Trimming removed 5 bases from V and 5 bases from J, with 6 bases in between. Germline values: CDR1 DFQATT, CDR2 SNEGSKA (reference sequence). CDR3 size: 10 residues. The CDR3 nucleotides read TGCAGTGCTTTGGGGTATGGCTACACCTTC. This codes for CSALGYGYTF.

The CDR3 sequence: CASSYSTPRTGSYEQYF. CDR3 coding DNA: TGTGCCAGCAGTTACTCGACCCCTCGGACAGGTTCCTACGAGCAGTACTTC. The chain joins TRBV6-2 or TRBV6-3 to TRBJ2-7, with 7 positions matching TRBD1. The germline gives CDR1 MNHEY, CDR2 SVGEGT. Losses at the gene ends were 0 bases for V and 1 base for J; bases not matched to a gene: 9. The CDR3 consists of 17 residues.

This clonotype was observed a few times. J is TRBJ2-2 and V is TRBV6-5; D possibly corresponds to TRBD2 (5 bases). The CDR3 has 13 residues. The germline V and J ends were trimmed by 2 bases and 6 bases, with 7 bases remaining between them. Germline V gives CDR1 MNHEY, CDR2 SVGAGI. The CDR3 region has the DNA TGTGCCAGCAGTTACATACTAGCCGGGGAGCTGTTTTTT. Its protein is CASSYILAGELFF.

This clonotype occurred a few times. The chain links TRBV5-1 to TRBJ2-3, with D perhaps matching TRBD2 (6 bases). Trimming left V 1 base short and J 2 bases short, with 11 bases between. The CDR3 consists of 15 residues. CDR1 and CDR2 (germline): SGHRS, YFSETQ. The CDR3 bases are TGCGCCAGCAGCTTGTTAGCGGAGGTCACAGATACGCAGTATTTT. It is translated as CASSLLAEVTDTQYF. Based on the CDR3 plus reference TRBV5-1 and TRBJ2-3, the full variable domain is KAGVTQTPRYLIKTRGQQVTLSCSPISGHRSVSWYQQTPGQGLQFLFEYFSETQRNKGNFPGRFSGRQFSNSRSEMNVSTLELGDSALYLCASSLLAEVTDTQYFGPGTRLTVL.

This clonotype has only a few counts. The chain has TRBV6-1 and TRBJ1-1; 7 bases map to TRBD1. Germline lookup yields CDR1 MNHNS and CDR2 SASEGT. V was pared by 6 bases and J by 2 bases, with 6 bases of the junction left unmatched. The CDR3 is made up of 14 amino acids. The CDR3 protein is CASSFDRANTEAFF. The CDR3 DNA reads as TGTGCCAGCAGCTTCGACAGGGCTAACACTGAAGCTTTCTTT.

With regard to this clonotype: One base away lies a much larger clone, so this may be a sequencing read error. This chain joins TRBV20-1 and TRBJ2-4, with a possible D match to TRBD2 (5 bases). CDR1 DFQATT and CDR2 SNEGSKA come from the germline V gene (reference sequence). This CDR3 is built from 16 residues. The CDR3 DNA sequence: TGCTGTGCTAGAGATCTTGGGCTAGCCCATTTAGGCATTCAGTACTTC. This gives the protein CCARDLGLAHLGIQYF.